This TCR beta chain was sequenced during a study of response to subunit inactivated influenza vaccine. TCRdb re-called the RT-PCR reads with MiXCR, one entry per CDR3 protein. Of about 650,000 distinct CDR3 sequences in the sample, 15% to 19% were seen once. Broader study findings: After each seasonal influenza vaccination, few new T cells are recruited, the authors suggested.

Comments on this clonotype: The antigen is undetermined.

V was cut by 3 bases and J by 7 bases, with 7 bases left in between. Germline-derived CDR1 and CDR2 are ENHRY and SYGVKD. The CDR3 is 12 residues long. This rearrangement joins TRBV10-3 to TRBJ2-1; D remains unclear. The sequence came from a man aged 50 to 59 who received an inactivated influenza vaccine. This sample comprised PBMCs from blood, obtained roughly 12 days after vaccination. CDR3 residues: CAISEARNEQFF. The CDR3, as DNA: TGTGCCATCAGTGAAGCTCGGAATGAGCAGTTCTTC.